The 18 T cell receptor beta chains below come from one sample, sequenced in a study of T cell repertoires and Cas9 in healthy adults. Using immunoSEQ multiplex PCR, the repertoire was profiled, and TCRdb retains in-frame clones only, with some absent. This table holds around 25,000 clones, roughly nine tenths found once. Sequenced sample: CD4+ effector T cells (CD127+, CD25-, CD137-, CD154-) from PBMCs; culture status not recorded. These receptors originate from a human donor in good health.

The V call is TRBV1, the J call TRBJ1-4; the table calls TRBD1, which could not be checked here. TRBV1 is classified as a pseudogene. The CDR3 has 18 residues. This chain's CDR3 is CTSSQEGTGVIGSEKLFF. The CDR3 coding sequence is TGCACCAGCAGCCAAGAAGGGACAGGGGTTATCGGGTCTGAAAAACTGTTTTTT.

The rearrangement links TRBV5-1 to TRBJ2-7; possibly TRBD2 for D (5 bases). There are 15 residues in the CDR3. The germline CDR1 and CDR2 sequences are SGHRS and YFSETQ. The V end lost 2 bases, the J end lost 6 bases, and 18 bases lay between the germline ends. This CDR3 is CASSLEGRNIGEQYF. The CDR3 DNA reads TGCGCCAGCAGCTTAGAAGGGAGAAACATAGGCGAGCAGTACTTC. Looking up the rest from reference TRBV5-1 and TRBJ2-7 gives the full variable domain: KAGVTQTPRYLIKTRGQQVTLSCSPISGHRSVSWYQQTPGQGLQFLFEYFSETQRNKGNFPGRFSGRQFSNSRSEMNVSTLELGDSALYLCASSLEGRNIGEQYFGPGTRLTVT.

The CDR3 bases are TGTGCCAGCAGCTTAACAGGGGGCACTGGAAACACCATATATTTT. Its translation is CASSLTGGTGNTIYF. The V call is TRBV7-6, the J call TRBJ1-3; 9 bases fit TRBD1. Germline CDR1 is SGHVS and CDR2 is FNYEAQ. The CDR3 covers 15 residues. The V and J ends lost 2 bases and 2 bases, in that order; junction bases with no gene match: 1.

This rearrangement joins TRBV4-2 to TRBJ1-6; 10 bases align to TRBD1. V trimming: 4 bases; J trimming: 10 bases; junction bases outside the gene matches: 7. CDR1 and CDR2 (germline): LGHNA, YNFKEQ. The CDR3 contains 15 residues. In DNA, the CDR3 is TGTGCCAGCAGCCCAGGGACAGGGGTATGGTCACCCCTCCACTTT. Translated, it gives CASSPGTGVWSPLHF.

V usage is TRBV5-6 and J usage is TRBJ2-1, with 8 bases aligning to TRBD2. The CDR3 sequence is 19 residues long. V trimming: 0 bases; J trimming: 4 bases; junction bases outside the gene matches: 15. Germline V gene data show CDR1 as SGHDT and CDR2 as YYEEEE. The CDR3 DNA reads as TGTGCCAGCAGCTTGGCCATACTAGCGGAACCCTACCTATACAATGAGCAGTTCTTC. Its protein is CASSLAILAEPYLYNEQFF. Based on the CDR3 plus reference TRBV5-6 and TRBJ2-1, the full variable domain is DAGVTQSPTHLIKTRGQQVTLRCSPKSGHDTVSWYQQALGQGPQFIFQYYEEEERQRGNFPDRFSGHQFPNYSSELNVNALLLGDSALYLCASSLAILAEPYLYNEQFFGPGTRLTVL.

The CDR3 here is CASSLYGQEQFF. Written as DNA, the CDR3 is TGTGCCAGCAGCTTATATGGTCAGGAGCAGTTCTTC. This rearrangement joins TRBV11-3 to TRBJ2-1; D not certain. V lost 2 bases to trimming and J lost 10 bases, with 9 bases between them. The CDR3 consists of 12 residues. Germline loops: CDR1 SGHNT, CDR2 YENEEA.

The chain carries TRBV30 and TRBJ2-3; 7 bases match TRBD1. After removal of 3 bases from V and 5 bases from J, the junction contained 5 bases not matched to a gene. The CDR3 runs 13 residues. Germline CDR1 reads GTSNPN; CDR2 reads SVGIG (reference sequence). CDR3 bases: TGTGCCTGGAGCGACAGGGAAGGAGATACGCAGTATTTT. Encoded protein: CAWSDREGDTQYF.

The J gene is TRBJ2-7, the V gene TRBV7-2; 10 bases line up with TRBD1. The ends lost 4 bases at V and 6 bases at J; junction bases unmatched: 12. Germline CDR1 and CDR2: SGHTA and FQGNSA. The CDR3 sequence is 16 residues long. This CDR3 reads CASSSSAGQGYREQYF. CDR3 nucleotides: TGTGCCAGCAGCTCTAGTGCGGGACAGGGGTATCGCGAGCAGTACTTC. The variable domain in full, completed from reference TRBV7-2 and TRBJ2-7, reads GAGVSQSPSNKVTEKGKDVELRCDPISGHTALYWYRQSLGQGLEFLIYFQGNSAPDKSGLPSDRFSAERTGGSVSTLTIQRTQQEDSAVYLCASSSSAGQGYREQYFGPGTRLTVT.

The chain's CDR3 is CASSVGTGGHTGELFF. CDR3 nucleotides: TGTGCCAGCAGCGTAGGGACAGGGGGGCACACCGGGGAGCTGTTTTTT. The V and J genes are TRBV9 and TRBJ2-2, with 10 bases fitting TRBD1. This CDR3 region has 16 residues. Germline V CDR1 and CDR2: SGDLS, YYNGEE. Unmatched junction bases numbered 2, after V lost 0 bases and J lost 3 bases.

The chain carries TRBV4-2 and TRBJ2-2, with a weak D call TRBD2 (6 bases). The V end lost 0 bases, the J end lost 5 bases, and 16 bases lay between the germline ends. The CDR3 has 17 residues. CDR1 is LGHNA, CDR2 YNFKEQ, per germline. The CDR3 loop reads CASSQDSRLARTGELFF. CDR3 bases: TGTGCCAGCAGCCAAGATAGTCGCCTAGCGAGAACCGGGGAGCTGTTTTTT.

The CDR3 region is CASGRGQWGLLTF. CDR3 DNA sequence: TGTGCCAGCGGCAGGGGGCAGTGGGGCCTCCTGACTTTC. The genes are TRBV7-3 and TRBJ2-6; 8 bases are shared with TRBD1. J was trimmed by 14 bases and V by 8 bases; bases with no gene match: 11. Germline V gene data show CDR1 as SGHTA and CDR2 as FQGTGA. CDR3 length equals 13 residues.

The gene calls are TRBV13 and TRBJ2-3, with a tentative D call TRBD2 (6 bases). The CDR3 length is 15 residues. V shed 9 bases and J shed 0 bases, with 16 bases lying between them. Germline V gene lookup returns CDR1 PRHDT and CDR2 FYEKMQ (reference sequence). The CDR3 bases are TGTGCCAGTTCTTGGGGTGGGGGGAGCACAGATACGCAGTATTTT. This encodes CASSWGGGSTDTQYF. The whole variable domain, filled in from reference TRBV13 and TRBJ2-3, reads AAGVIQSPRHLIKEKRETATLKCYPIPRHDTVYWYQQGPGQDPQFLISFYEKMQSDKGSIPDRFSAQQFSDYHSELNMSSLELGDSALYFCASSWGGGSTDTQYFGPGTRLTVL.

The chain recombines TRBV4-1 with TRBJ2-2, with TRBD1 matching 9 bases. V was pared by 4 bases and J by 6 bases, with 6 bases of the junction left unmatched. Germline V gene lookup returns CDR1 MGHRA and CDR2 YSYEKL. This CDR3 has 15 residues. The CDR3 loop reads CASSRGQGPAGELFF. The CDR3 bases are TGCGCCAGCAGCCGAGGACAGGGGCCTGCCGGGGAGCTGTTTTTT.

V is TRBV5-1 and J is TRBJ1-1; no clear D. The germline CDR1 and CDR2 sequences are SGHRS and YFSETQ. The CDR3 sequence is 14 residues long. V was trimmed by 4 bases and J by 1 base, leaving 11 bases between them. This CDR3 is CASSPERRNTEAFF. In nucleotides, the CDR3 is TGCGCCAGCAGCCCCGAAAGGAGGAACACTGAAGCTTTCTTT.

This chain connects TRBV6-1 to TRBJ2-7, with 12 bases lining up with TRBD2. The CDR3 sequence is 16 residues long. J was trimmed by 6 bases and V by 3 bases; bases with no gene match: 9. Germline loops: CDR1 MNHNS, CDR2 SASEGT. The CDR3 bases are TGTGCCAGCAGTGACGGGATGACTAGCGGGGGTGGCGAGCAGTACTTC. Translating it yields CASSDGMTSGGGEQYF.

The chain combines TRBV5-4 with TRBJ2-5; a possible D gene is TRBD1 (5 bases). Germline loops: CDR1 SGHNT, CDR2 YYREEE (reference sequence). V gave up 1 base and J gave up 5 bases, with 9 bases separating them. CDR3 length equals 13 residues. The DNA for the CDR3 is TGTGCCAGCAGCTTGCTATCAGGGGAGACCCAGTACTTC. This encodes CASSLLSGETQYF.

The chain employs TRBV9 and TRBJ1-4; 7 nucleotides align to TRBD1. The junction had 10 bases not matched to a gene; V was cut back by 2 bases and J by 3 bases. The CDR3 has 17 amino acids. Germline V gene sequence: CDR1 SGDLS, CDR2 YYNGEE. The CDR3 DNA is TGTGCCAGCAGCGTTTATCCGAGGGGGCCGGCTAATGAAAAACTGTTTTTT. Its protein is CASSVYPRGPANEKLFF.

V is TRBV18 and J is TRBJ1-2; 9 bases are a match to TRBD1. V dropped 6 bases and J dropped 4; count of bases not matched to a gene: 9. Germline V CDR1 and CDR2: KGHSH, LQKENI. The CDR3 covers 15 residues. This CDR3 is CASSAGTGSGYGYTF. The CDR3 DNA is TGTGCCAGCTCTGCGGGGACAGGGTCGGGCTATGGCTACACCTTC. The entire variable domain, with the rest obtained from reference TRBV18 and TRBJ1-2, is as follows: NAGVMQNPRHLVRRRGQEARLRCSPMKGHSHVYWYRQLPEEGLKFMVYLQKENIIDESGMPKERFSAEFPKEGPSILRIQQVVRGDSAAYFCASSAGTGSGYGYTFGSGTRLTVV.